The source of this T cell receptor beta chain is a study of cytotoxic CD8 clonotypes in ibrutinib-treated CLL. The overall study: Response samples came after a median roughly 13 months of treatment, range 6 to 36.

The CDR3 consists of 16 residues. With V trimmed by 0 bases and J by 0 bases, 5 bases remained unmatched. The germline CDR1 and CDR2 sequences are MNHEY and SVGAGI. Assay: immunoSEQ multiplex PCR; the TCRdb copy retains only in-frame clones and omits some. The repertoire consists of 150,000 to 200,000 clones, with roughly four fifths occurring once and the leading ten covering roughly 2%. The study, taken as a whole, reports: The study found clonality rose at ibrutinib response, then fell toward baseline at progression.

Notes on this clone: Its cognate antigen is unknown.

This sequence originates from a human donor with chronic lymphocytic leukemia. The sample was PBMCs, taken after 12 months of ibrutinib treatment. The genes are TRBV6-5 and TRBJ2-7; 7 bases are a match to TRBD1. The CDR3, as DNA: TGTGCCAGCAGTTACTCCTTGGACAGGAGCTCCTACGAGCAGTACTTC. Translated, it gives CASSYSLDRSSYEQYF.